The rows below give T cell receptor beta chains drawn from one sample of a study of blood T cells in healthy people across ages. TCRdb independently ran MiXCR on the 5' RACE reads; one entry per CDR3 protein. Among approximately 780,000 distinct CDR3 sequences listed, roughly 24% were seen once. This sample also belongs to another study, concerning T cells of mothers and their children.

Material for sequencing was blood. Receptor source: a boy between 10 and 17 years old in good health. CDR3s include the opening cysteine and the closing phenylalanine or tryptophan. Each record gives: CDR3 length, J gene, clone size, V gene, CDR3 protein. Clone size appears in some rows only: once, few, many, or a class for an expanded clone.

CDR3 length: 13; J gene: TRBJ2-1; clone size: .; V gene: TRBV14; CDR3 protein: CASSQSPGSEQFF
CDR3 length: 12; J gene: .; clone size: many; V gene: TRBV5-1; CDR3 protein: CASSLPGDEQFF
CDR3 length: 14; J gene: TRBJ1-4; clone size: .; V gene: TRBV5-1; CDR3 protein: CASSTGTPDEKLFF
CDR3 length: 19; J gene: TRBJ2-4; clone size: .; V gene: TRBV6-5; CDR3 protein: CASRSDRQAVGLAKNIQYF
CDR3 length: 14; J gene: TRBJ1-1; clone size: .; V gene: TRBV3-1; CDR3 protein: CASSLTFEGTEAFF
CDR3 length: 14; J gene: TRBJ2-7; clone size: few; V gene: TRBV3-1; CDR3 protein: CASSLRTGGDEQYF
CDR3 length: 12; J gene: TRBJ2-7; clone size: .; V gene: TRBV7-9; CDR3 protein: CASSLVMPEQYF
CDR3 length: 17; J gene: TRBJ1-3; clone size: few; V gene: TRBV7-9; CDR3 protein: CALSVIPPNRGGNTIYF
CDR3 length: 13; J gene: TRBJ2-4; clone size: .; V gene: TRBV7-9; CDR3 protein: CASSRPAYTIQYF
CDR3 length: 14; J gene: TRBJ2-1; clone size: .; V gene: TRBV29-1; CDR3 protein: CSVGRTSGVNEQFF
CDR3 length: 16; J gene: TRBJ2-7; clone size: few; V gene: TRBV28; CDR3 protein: CASSLGAGGSSYEQYF
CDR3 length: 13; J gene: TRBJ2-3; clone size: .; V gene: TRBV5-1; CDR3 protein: CASSRGVTDTQYF
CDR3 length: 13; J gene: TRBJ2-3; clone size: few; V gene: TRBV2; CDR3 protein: CASKRGSAETQYF
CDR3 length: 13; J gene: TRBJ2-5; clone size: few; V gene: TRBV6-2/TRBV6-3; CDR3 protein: CASSPGPTTAQYF
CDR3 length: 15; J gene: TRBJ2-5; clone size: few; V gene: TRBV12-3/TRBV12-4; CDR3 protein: CASSLDPGSKETQYF
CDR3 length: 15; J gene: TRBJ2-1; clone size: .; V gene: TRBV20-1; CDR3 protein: CSARAATEPYNEQFF
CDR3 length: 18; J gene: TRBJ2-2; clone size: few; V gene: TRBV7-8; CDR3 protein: CASSNTWASGIGTGELFF
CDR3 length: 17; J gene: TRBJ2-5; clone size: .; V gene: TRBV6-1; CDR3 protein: CASSPREGALLEETQYF
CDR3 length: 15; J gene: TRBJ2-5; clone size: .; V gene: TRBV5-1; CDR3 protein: CASSLEAGTQETQYF
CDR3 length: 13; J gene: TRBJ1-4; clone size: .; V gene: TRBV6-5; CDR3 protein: CASSRRSNEKLFF
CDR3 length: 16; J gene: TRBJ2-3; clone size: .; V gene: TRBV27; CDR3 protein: CASSLSVGASTDTQYF
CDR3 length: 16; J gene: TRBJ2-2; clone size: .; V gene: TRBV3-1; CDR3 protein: CASSQWGDMNTGELFF
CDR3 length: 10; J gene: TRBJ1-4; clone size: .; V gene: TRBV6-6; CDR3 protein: CASSSQKLFF
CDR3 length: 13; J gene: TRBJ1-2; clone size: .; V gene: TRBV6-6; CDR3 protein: CASTHPGQGDYTF
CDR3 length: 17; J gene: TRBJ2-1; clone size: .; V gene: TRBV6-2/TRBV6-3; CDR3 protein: CASSRTSGESSYNEQFF
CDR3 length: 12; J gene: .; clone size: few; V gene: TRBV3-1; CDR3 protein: CASSQDSREQYF
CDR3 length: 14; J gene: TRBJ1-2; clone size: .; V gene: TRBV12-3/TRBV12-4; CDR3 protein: CASSPRTGMSGYTF
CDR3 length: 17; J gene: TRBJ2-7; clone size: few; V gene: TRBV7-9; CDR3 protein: CASSLVGRTSGGREQYF
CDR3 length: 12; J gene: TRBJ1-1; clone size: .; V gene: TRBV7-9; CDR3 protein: CASSLESTEAFF
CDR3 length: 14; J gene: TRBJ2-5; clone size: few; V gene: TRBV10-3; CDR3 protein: CAISERTVGETQYF
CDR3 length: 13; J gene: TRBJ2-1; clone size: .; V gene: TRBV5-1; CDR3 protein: CASRGKIVDEQFF
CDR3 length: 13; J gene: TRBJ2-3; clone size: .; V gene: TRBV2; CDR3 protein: CASSGTGGHTQYF
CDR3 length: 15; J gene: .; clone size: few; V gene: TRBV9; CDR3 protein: CASSVAGQRSNEQFF
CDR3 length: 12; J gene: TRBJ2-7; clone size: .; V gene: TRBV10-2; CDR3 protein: CASGLAGGEQYF
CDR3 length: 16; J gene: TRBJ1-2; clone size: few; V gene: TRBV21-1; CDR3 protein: CASSDSARGASYGYTF
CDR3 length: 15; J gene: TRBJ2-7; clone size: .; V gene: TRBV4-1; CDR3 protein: CASSQDRAGRGEQYF
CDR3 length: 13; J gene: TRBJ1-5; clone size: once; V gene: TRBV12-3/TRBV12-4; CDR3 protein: CASGQDSNQPQHF
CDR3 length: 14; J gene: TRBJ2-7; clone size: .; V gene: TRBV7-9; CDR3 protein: CASHGPSGNYEQYF
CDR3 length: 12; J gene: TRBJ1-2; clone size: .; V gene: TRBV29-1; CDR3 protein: CSGDRGGYGYTF
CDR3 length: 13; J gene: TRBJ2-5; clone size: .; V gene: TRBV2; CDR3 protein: CASSDDRDETQYF
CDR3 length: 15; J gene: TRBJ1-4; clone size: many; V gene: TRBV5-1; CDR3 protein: CASSLDPATNEKLFF
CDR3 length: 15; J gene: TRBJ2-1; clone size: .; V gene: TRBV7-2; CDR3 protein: CASSSPRGLAPERIF
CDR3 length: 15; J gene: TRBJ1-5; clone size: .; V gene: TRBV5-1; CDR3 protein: CASSLGTSRNQPQHF
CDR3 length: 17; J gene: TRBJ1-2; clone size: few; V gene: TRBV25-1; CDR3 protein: CASSESEGQGYNYGYTF
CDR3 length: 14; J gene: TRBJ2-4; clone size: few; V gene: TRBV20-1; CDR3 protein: CSAREVGSGNIQYF
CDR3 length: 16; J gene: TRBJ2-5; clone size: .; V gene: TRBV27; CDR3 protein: CASIARLAGGLETQYF
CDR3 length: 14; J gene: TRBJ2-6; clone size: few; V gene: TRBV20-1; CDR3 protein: CSASPGAGANVLTF
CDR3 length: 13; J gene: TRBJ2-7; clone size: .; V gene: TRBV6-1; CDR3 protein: CASTVTGPHEQYF
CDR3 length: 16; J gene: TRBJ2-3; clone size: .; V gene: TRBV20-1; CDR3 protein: CSARGRLLPSTDTQYF
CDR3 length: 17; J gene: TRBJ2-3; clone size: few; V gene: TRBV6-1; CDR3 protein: CASRHTGTGLFVNTQYF
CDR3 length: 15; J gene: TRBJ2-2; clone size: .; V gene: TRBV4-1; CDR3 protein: CASSHGRTVSGELFF
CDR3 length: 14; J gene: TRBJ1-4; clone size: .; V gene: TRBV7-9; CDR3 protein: CASSRDSGDEKLFF
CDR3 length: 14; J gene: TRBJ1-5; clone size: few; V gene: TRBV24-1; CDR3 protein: CATSDPREDQPQHF
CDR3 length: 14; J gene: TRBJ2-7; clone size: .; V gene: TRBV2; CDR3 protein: CASRRPGQGREQYF
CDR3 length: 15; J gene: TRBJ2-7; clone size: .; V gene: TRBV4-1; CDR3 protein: CASRQDLSGAYEQYF
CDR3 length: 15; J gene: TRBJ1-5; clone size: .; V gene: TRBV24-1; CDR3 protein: CATSDGTVSNQPQHF
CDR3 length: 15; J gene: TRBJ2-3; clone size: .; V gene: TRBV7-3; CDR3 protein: CASSPIGLAGGTQYF
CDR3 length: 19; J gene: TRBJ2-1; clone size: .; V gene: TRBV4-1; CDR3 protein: CASSQDAVPGRRSYNEQFF